The 2 T cell receptor beta chains listed next were all sequenced from one sample in a study of identical twins (dated by TCRdb to about 2016). Receptor amplification or capture employed 5' RACE. TCRdb shows the sequencer as Illumina HiSeq 2000. The public reads were reanalyzed by TCRdb: fastp trimming at Q25, MiXCR alignment, in-frame beta chains only. CDR3 protein sequences are deduplicated, and each keeps its most common genes and DNA. This sample gives a few hundred thousand distinct CDR3 sequences in total; approximately 11% of them show up just once. The ten largest make up more than 3.5% of the sample. In addition, the sample was reused for a study of yellow fever vaccine responses in identical twins.

Sequencing was carried out using memory (CD45RO+) T cells sorted from blood. According to the study, the label for this sample's cell subset or site signals: CD45RO+ enriched T cells. The receptors come from a young woman in good health.

This clonotype was seen repeatedly, ten times or more. This sequence joins TRBV14 and TRBJ2-2; possible D gene TRBD2, 5 bases. Per germline, CDR1 SGHDN and CDR2 FVKESK. The germline V and J ends were trimmed by 1 base and 7 bases, with 7 bases remaining between them. The CDR3 runs to 13 residues. CDR3 sequence (DNA): TGTGCCAGCAGCCAAGTCGGGGTCGGGGAGCTGTTTTTT. Amino acids: CASSQVGVGELFF.

This clonotype came up a few times. The chain has TRBV5-5 and TRBJ2-1, with 9 positions matching TRBD2. The length of the CDR3 is 16 residues. Germline-derived CDR1 and CDR2 are SGHKS and YYEKEE (reference sequence). The junction had 9 bases not matched to a gene; V was cut back by 1 base and J by 7 bases. CDR3 protein: CASSLLRRGGRNEQFF. Written as DNA, the CDR3 is TGTGCCAGCAGCTTGCTGCGGCGGGGGGGCAGGAATGAGCAGTTCTTC. The full variable domain, its missing parts supplied by reference TRBV5-5 and TRBJ2-1, is DAGVTQSPTHLIKTRGQQVTLRCSPISGHKSVSWYQQVLGQGPQFIFQYYEKEERGRGNFPDRFSARQFPNYSSELNVNALLLGDSALYLCASSLLRRGGRNEQFFGPGTRLTVL.